This is a list of T cell receptor beta chains from one sample in a study of control samples from healthy donors and cancer patients. Sequencing used immunoSEQ multiplex PCR; TCRdb keeps in-frame clones, though not all of them. The sample includes 150,000 to 200,000 clones, almost 90% of them seen just once. The sample comprised blood. All receptors come from a woman aged 25 to 39 in good health. CDR3s include the opening cysteine and the closing phenylalanine or tryptophan. D genes are given only for firm matches. The size field is filled for only some rows; it gives once, few, many or a size class.

length: 12
size: -
D: -
V: TRBV6-5
J: TRBJ1-1
DNA: TGTGCCAGCAGCCTCCAGGGTGCTGAAGCTTTCTTT
CDR3: CASSLQGAEAFF

length: 14
size: -
D: -
V: TRBV5-6
J: TRBJ2-5
DNA: TGTGCCAGCAGCTTAAAAACGGGACTTGAGACCCAGTACTTC
CDR3: CASSLKTGLETQYF

length: 15
size: -
D: TRBD1
V: TRBV19
J: TRBJ1-2
DNA: TGTGCCAGTAGAGGGACAGGGGGTTATCGGTATGGCTACACCTTC
CDR3: CASRGTGGYRYGYTF

length: 15
size: -
D: -
V: TRBV6-1
J: TRBJ1-1
DNA: TGTGCCAGCAGTGAGCTAGGCGGAGGGAACACTGAAGCTTTCTTT
CDR3: CASSELGGGNTEAFF

length: 15
size: once
D: -
V: TRBV6-5
J: TRBJ2-1
DNA: TGTGCCAGCAGTTATAGGGGGACCCCTTACAATGAGCAGTTCTTC
CDR3: CASSYRGTPYNEQFF

length: 13
size: -
D: -
V: TRBV5-4
J: TRBJ1-5
DNA: TGTGCCAGCAGCTTGGGGGGAGGACAGCCCCAGCATTTT
CDR3: CASSLGGGQPQHF

length: 15
size: -
D: -
V: TRBV27
J: TRBJ2-2
DNA: TGTGCCAGCAGGTTTGGGGGGGCGCGTACCGGGGAGCTGTTTTTT
CDR3: CASRFGGARTGELFF

length: 13
size: -
D: -
V: TRBV7-2
J: TRBJ1-2
DNA: TGTGCCAGCAGCTTAGTGAGGGATGGAGGCTACACCTTC
CDR3: CASSLVRDGGYTF

length: 13
size: -
D: TRBD1
V: TRBV6-5
J: TRBJ2-7
DNA: TGTGCCAGCAGTACCGGGACAGCCTACGAGCAGTACTTC
CDR3: CASSTGTAYEQYF

length: 11
size: -
D: -
V: TRBV7-9
J: TRBJ2-1
DNA: TGTGCCAGCCGTCGATGGTCTGAGCAGTTCTTC
CDR3: CASRRWSEQFF

length: 13
size: -
D: TRBD2
V: TRBV30
J: TRBJ2-1
DNA: TGTGCCTGGAAGGCCGGGACTAGCGGGAGTAAGTTCTTC
CDR3: CAWKAGTSGSKFF

length: 13
size: once
D: -
V: TRBV24-1
J: TRBJ2-2
DNA: TGTGCCACCACCCGAGGGGGCACCGGGGAGCTGTTTTTT
CDR3: CATTRGGTGELFF

length: 14
size: -
D: TRBD1
V: TRBV25-1
J: TRBJ1-1
DNA: TGTGCCAGCAGTAAGTTGGGACAGTCCACTGAAGCTTTCTTT
CDR3: CASSKLGQSTEAFF

length: 14
size: -
D: TRBD2
V: TRBV5-4
J: TRBJ2-1
DNA: TGTGCCAGCAGCTTAAGCGGGGGGGCCATTGAGCAGTTCTTC
CDR3: CASSLSGGAIEQFF

length: 16
size: -
D: -
V: TRBV7-8
J: TRBJ1-5
DNA: TGTGCCAGCAGCTTAGATTTCAGCGGGGGGGGACGGCCCCAGCATTTT
CDR3: CASSLDFSGGGRPQHF